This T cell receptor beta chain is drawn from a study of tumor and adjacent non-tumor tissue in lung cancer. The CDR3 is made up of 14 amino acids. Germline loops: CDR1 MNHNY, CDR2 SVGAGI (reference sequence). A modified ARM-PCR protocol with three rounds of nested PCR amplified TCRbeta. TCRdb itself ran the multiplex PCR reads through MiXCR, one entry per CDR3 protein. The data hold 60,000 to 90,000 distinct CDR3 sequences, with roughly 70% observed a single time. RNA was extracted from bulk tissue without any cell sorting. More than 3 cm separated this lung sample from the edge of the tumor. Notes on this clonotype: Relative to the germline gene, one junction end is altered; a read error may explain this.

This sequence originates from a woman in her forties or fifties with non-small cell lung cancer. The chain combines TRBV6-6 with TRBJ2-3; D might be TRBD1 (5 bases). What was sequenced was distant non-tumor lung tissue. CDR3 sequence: CASSYWQGPETQYF. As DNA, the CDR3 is TGTGCCAGCAGTTACTGGCAGGGTCCAGAAACGCAGTATTTT.